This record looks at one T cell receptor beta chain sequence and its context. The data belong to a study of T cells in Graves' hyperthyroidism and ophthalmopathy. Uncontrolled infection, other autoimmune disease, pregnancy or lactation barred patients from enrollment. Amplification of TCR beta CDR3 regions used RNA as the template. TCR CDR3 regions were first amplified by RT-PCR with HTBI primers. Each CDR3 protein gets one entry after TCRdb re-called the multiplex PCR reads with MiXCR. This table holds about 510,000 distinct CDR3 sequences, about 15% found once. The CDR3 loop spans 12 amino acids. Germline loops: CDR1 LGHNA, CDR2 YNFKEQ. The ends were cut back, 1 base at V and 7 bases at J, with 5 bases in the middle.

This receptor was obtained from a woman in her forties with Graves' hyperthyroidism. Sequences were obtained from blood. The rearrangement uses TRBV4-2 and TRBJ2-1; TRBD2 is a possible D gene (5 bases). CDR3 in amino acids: CASSQGGNEQFF. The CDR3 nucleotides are TGTGCCAGCAGCCAAGGCGGGAATGAGCAGTTCTTC.